A single sample is the source of the 2 T cell receptor beta chains below, sequenced in a study of T-cell reconstitution after alpha-beta-depleted transplantation in children. Unique molecular identifiers featured in how the TCRbeta library was prepared. TCRdb reanalysed the PCR reads using MiXCR and keeps one entry per CDR3 protein. The sample shows some 200,000 distinct CDR3 sequences, about 8.4% of them seen only once. The material was PBMCs, mostly from graft donor cells, obtained 360 days after TCRalphabeta/CD19-depleted stem cell transplant. Receptors were obtained from a male patient between 2 and 10 years old who had a stem cell transplant for acute myeloid leukemia, so the T cells may come from the graft donor.

The sample holds a few counts of this clonotype. This chain uses TRBV6-2 or TRBV6-3 with TRBJ2-7, with 10 bases identical to TRBD1. V was clipped by 5 bases and J by 9 bases; unmatched bases: 28. Looked up from germline, CDR1 is MNHEY and CDR2 is SVGEGT. CDR3 length: 20 residues. CDR3: CASSPTARDRGARWVMVQYF. The CDR3 DNA reads TGTGCCAGCAGTCCCACGGCTCGGGACAGGGGAGCTAGATGGGTTATGGTGCAGTACTTC.

This clonotype was counted at least ten times. The chain recombines TRBV6-5 with TRBJ2-2; D unclear. The CDR3 has 16 residues. Deletions cut 1 base from V and 4 bases from J, with 13 bases between. CDR1 is MNHEY, CDR2 SVGAGI, per germline. The CDR3 region has the DNA TGTGCCAGCAGTTACTTCCCGGACGGATCCACCGGGGAGCTGTTTTTT. This gives the protein CASSYFPDGSTGELFF.